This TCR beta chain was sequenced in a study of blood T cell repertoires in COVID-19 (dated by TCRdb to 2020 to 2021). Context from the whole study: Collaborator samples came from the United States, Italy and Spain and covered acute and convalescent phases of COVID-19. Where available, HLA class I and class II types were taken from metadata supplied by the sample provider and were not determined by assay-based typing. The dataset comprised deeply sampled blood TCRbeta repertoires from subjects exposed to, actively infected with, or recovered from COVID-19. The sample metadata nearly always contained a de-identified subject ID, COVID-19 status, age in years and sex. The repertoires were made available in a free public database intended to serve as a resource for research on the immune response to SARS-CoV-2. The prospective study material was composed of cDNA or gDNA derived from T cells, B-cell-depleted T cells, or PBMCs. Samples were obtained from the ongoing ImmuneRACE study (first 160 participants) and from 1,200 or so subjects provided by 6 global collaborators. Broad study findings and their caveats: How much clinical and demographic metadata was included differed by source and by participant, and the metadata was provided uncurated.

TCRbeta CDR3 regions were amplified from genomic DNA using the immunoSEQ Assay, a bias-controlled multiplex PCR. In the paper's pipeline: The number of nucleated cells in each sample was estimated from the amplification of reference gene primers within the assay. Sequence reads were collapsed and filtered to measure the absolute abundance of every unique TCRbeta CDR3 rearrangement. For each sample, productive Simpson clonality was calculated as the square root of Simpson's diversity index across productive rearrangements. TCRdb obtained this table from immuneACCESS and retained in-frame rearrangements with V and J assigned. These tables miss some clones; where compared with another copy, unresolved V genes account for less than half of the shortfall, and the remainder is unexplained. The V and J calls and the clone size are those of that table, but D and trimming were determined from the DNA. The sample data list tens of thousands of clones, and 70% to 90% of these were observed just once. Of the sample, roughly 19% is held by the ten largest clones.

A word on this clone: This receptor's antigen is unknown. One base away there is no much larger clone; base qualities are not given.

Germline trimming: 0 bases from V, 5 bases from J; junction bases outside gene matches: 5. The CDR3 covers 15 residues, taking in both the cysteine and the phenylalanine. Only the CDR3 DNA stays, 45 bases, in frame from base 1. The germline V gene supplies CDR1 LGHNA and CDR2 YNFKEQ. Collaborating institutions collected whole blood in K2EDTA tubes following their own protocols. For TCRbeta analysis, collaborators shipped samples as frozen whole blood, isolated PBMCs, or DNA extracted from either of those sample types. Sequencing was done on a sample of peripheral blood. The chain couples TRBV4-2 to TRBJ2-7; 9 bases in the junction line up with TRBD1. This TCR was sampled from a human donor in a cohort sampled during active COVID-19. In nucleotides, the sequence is TGTGCCAGCAGCCAAGAATACAGGGGGCTGAACGAGCAGTACTTC. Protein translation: CASSQEYRGLNEQYF.